This entry lists 20 T cell receptor beta chains sequenced from one sample in a study of cytomegalovirus exposure and HLA in healthy donors (dated by TCRdb to about 2017). Library prep was done by the immunoSEQ multiplex PCR assay. For the multiplex PCR, a mixture combining 60 forward primers for TCR Vbeta segments and 13 reverse primers for TCR Jbeta segments was used. The table was pulled from immuneACCESS by TCRdb, which kept in-frame rearrangements only. Such tables lose some clones; where checked, under half of the loss comes from unresolved V genes, and the rest has no known cause. This sample holds about 140,000 clones; less than 85% were observed only once. The ten largest clones take up about 6.5% of the sample. The sequenced sample was PBMCs. These receptors originate from a man aged 35-49 years in good health and CMV-seropositive.

This chain links TRBV19 with TRBJ1-1; no definite D call. V shed 5 bases and J shed 1 base, with 11 bases lying between them. This CDR3 comprises 14 residues. Germline V gene data show CDR1 as LNHDA and CDR2 as SQIVND (reference sequence). The CDR3 reads CASSLTFSNTEAFF. The CDR3 DNA reads TGTGCCAGTAGTTTGACATTTTCGAACACTGAAGCTTTCTTT.

The V call is TRBV29-1, the J call TRBJ1-2; tentative D call: TRBD1 (5 bases). CDR1 and CDR2 from the germline V gene are SQVTM and ANQGSEA. With 0 bases removed from V and 6 bases from J, the gap between germline ends came to 14 bases. This CDR3 is 14 amino acids long. CDR3 nucleotides: TGCAGCGTTGAAGATCCGTCGCAGGGAAATGGCTACACCTTC. It specifies CSVEDPSQGNGYTF.

V usage is TRBV19 and J usage is TRBJ1-5; 7 bases agree with TRBD1. Germline CDR1 LNHDA, CDR2 SQIVND (reference sequence). The CDR3 extends over 15 amino acids. J lost 3 bases, V lost 8 bases, and 10 bases had no gene match. CDR3 residues: CASGGTARSNQPQHF. The CDR3, as DNA: TGTGCCAGTGGCGGGACAGCGCGCTCCAATCAGCCCCAGCATTTT. Drawing the rest from reference TRBV19 and TRBJ1-5, the complete variable domain is DGGITQSPKYLFRKEGQNVTLSCEQNLNHDAMYWYRQDPGQGLRLIYYSQIVNDFQKGDIAEGYSVSREKKESFPLTVTSAQKNPTAFYLCASGGTARSNQPQHFGDGTRLSIL.

This clone was seen a few times. The rearrangement joins TRBV7-9 to TRBJ2-7, with D tentatively TRBD1 (6 bases). CDR3 length: 13 amino acids. V lost 4 bases, J lost 5 bases, and 12 bases lay in between. Looked up from germline, CDR1 is SEHNR and CDR2 is FQNEAQ (reference sequence). CDR3 coding DNA: TGTGCCAGCAGCTCACCGGGACAAAACGAGCAGTACTTC. Protein product: CASSSPGQNEQYF.

The chain couples TRBV28 to TRBJ2-7, with 9 bases lining up with TRBD1. Per the germline V gene, CDR1 is MDHEN and CDR2 is SYDVKM. Trimming cost V 5 bases and J 3 bases; bases outside gene matches: 17. This CDR3 has 18 amino acids. CDR3 in amino acids: CASSDPPGQGHGGYEQYF. For the CDR3, the DNA is TGTGCCAGCAGTGACCCACCGGGACAGGGACACGGGGGCTACGAGCAGTACTTC.

This chain uses TRBV4-3 with TRBJ2-1; maybe TRBD1 (6 bases). CDR1 LGHNA and CDR2 YSLEER come from the germline V gene. Deletions cut 0 bases from V and 3 bases from J, with 15 bases between. The CDR3 is 17 residues long. The chain's CDR3 is CASSQDLRDRLYNEQFF. The CDR3 nucleotides are TGCGCCAGCAGCCAAGATCTCCGAGACAGGCTCTACAATGAGCAGTTCTTC.

The rearrangement joins TRBV19 to TRBJ2-7, with D perhaps matching TRBD1 (5 bases). With 7 bases removed from V and 3 bases from J, the gap between germline ends came to 16 bases. Germline V gene lookup returns CDR1 LNHDA and CDR2 SQIVND (reference sequence). This CDR3 comprises 14 residues. The CDR3 bases are TGTGCCAGTACCCAAGGCCCAGGGTACTACGAGCAGTACTTC. Residues: CASTQGPGYYEQYF.

The chain employs TRBV18 and TRBJ2-3; D gene unclear. CDR1 is KGHSH and CDR2 is LQKENI in the germline V gene. CDR3 length equals 14 residues. Trimming cost V 2 bases and J 1 base, with 7 bases left between them. The CDR3 DNA sequence: TGTGCCAGCTCACCAGCCCAGGGCACAGATACGCAGTATTTT. It specifies CASSPAQGTDTQYF.

The chain links TRBV27 to TRBJ1-5, with D possibly being TRBD1 (6 bases). In germline, CDR1 is MNHEY, CDR2 SMNVEV (reference sequence). The CDR3 totals 15 residues. V was pared by 1 base and J by 6 bases, with 13 bases between. The CDR3 loop reads CASSLYRGQGQPQHF. DNA for the CDR3: TGTGCCAGCAGTTTATATAGGGGACAAGGTCAGCCCCAGCATTTT.

This clone was observed a few times. This sequence joins TRBV5-6 and TRBJ1-4; D not certain. Looked up from germline, CDR1 is SGHDT and CDR2 is YYEEEE. The CDR3 extends over 16 amino acids. V lost 0 bases to trimming and J lost 1 base, with 10 bases between them. CDR3 sequence (DNA): TGTGCCAGCAGCTTGGTAACACCTGTAACTAATGAAAAACTGTTTTTT. Encoded protein: CASSLVTPVTNEKLFF.

This clone was recorded a few times. V gene TRBV7-8 combines with J gene TRBJ1-5; D uncertain. V was trimmed by 5 bases and J by 5 bases, leaving 7 bases between them. The V gene's germline CDR1 is SGHVS and CDR2 FQNEAQ. CDR3 length equals 12 residues. CDR3 amino acids: CASSPQDQPQHF. The CDR3 region has the DNA TGTGCCAGCAGCCCTCAGGATCAGCCCCAGCATTTT. The variable domain in full, completed from reference TRBV7-8 and TRBJ1-5, reads GAGVSQSPRYKVAKRGQDVALRCDPISGHVSLFWYQQALGQGPEFLTYFQNEAQLDKSGLPSDRFFAERPEGSVSTLKIQRTQQEDSAVYLCASSPQDQPQHFGDGTRLSIL.

The genes are TRBV5-1 and TRBJ2-1; D uncertain. CDR1 SGHRS and CDR2 YFSETQ come from the germline V gene. Trimming pared 4 bases from V and 9 bases from J, leaving 11 bases between. The CDR3 has 12 amino acids. Here the CDR3 DNA reads TGCGCCAGCAGCGGCTGGTCTGTTGAGCAGTTCTTC. Amino acid sequence: CASSGWSVEQFF.

V is TRBV15 and J is TRBJ2-7; 7 bases are shared with TRBD1. Trimming removed 5 bases from V and 5 bases from J; junction bases left unmatched: 15. From germline, CDR1 is LNHNV and CDR2 YYDKDF (reference sequence). The CDR3 extends over 16 amino acids. CDR3 nucleotides: TGTGCCACCAGCCGAGTAAGACAGGGCCTAATCCACGAGCAGTACTTC. Residues: CATSRVRQGLIHEQYF.

This chain joins TRBV18 and TRBJ1-2; weak D call: TRBD1 (6 bases). The CDR3 loop spans 17 amino acids. The germline V gene has CDR1 KGHSH and CDR2 LQKENI. V was clipped by 1 base and J by 3 bases, with 18 bases between them. Written as DNA, the CDR3 is TGTGCCAGCTCACCACAAACCCCGGGGGGCTATCACTATGGCTACACCTTC. This codes for CASSPQTPGGYHYGYTF.

Here the CDR3 reads CASMGAGQRNSPLHF. In DNA, the CDR3 is TGTGCCAGCATGGGAGCGGGTCAAAGAAATTCACCCCTCCACTTT. This sequence joins TRBV7-8 and TRBJ1-6, with unresolved D. The CDR3 has 15 residues. Trimming shortened V by 7 bases and J by 7 bases, and 17 bases separated the two germline ends. Germline CDR1 reads SGHVS; CDR2 reads FQNEAQ.

This clone was counted once. CDR3 sequence reads: CASSADSSYNEQFF. The CDR3 nucleotides read TGTGCCAGCAGCGCAGACAGCTCCTACAATGAGCAGTTCTTC. The V and J genes are TRBV9 and TRBJ2-1; maybe TRBD1 (5 bases). Germline assignment: CDR1 SGDLS and CDR2 YYNGEE. The length of the CDR3 is 14 residues. Trimming pared 3 bases from V and 0 bases from J, leaving 7 bases between.

This chain uses TRBV7-8 with TRBJ2-7; possibly TRBD2 for D (6 bases). V was pared by 10 bases and J by 4 bases, with 17 bases between. The CDR3 length is 13 residues. Germline assignment: CDR1 SGHVS and CDR2 FQNEAQ. The CDR3: CAISLFGSYEQYF. CDR3 nucleotides: TGTGCCATATCCCTATTCGGGAGTTACGAGCAGTACTTC. The full variable domain, rest sourced from reference TRBV7-8 and TRBJ2-7, is GAGVSQSPRYKVAKRGQDVALRCDPISGHVSLFWYQQALGQGPEFLTYFQNEAQLDKSGLPSDRFFAERPEGSVSTLKIQRTQQEDSAVYLCAISLFGSYEQYFGPGTRLTVT.

The V call is TRBV5-1, the J call TRBJ1-5; D is unclear. Trimming took 4 bases from V and 6 from J, leaving 11 bases between them. In germline, CDR1 is SGHRS, CDR2 YFSETQ. The CDR3 spans 13 residues. The CDR3 coding sequence is TGCGCCAGCAGCCCGGAGGTGGGTCAGCCCCAGCATTTT. Translation: CASSPEVGQPQHF.

The V call is TRBV29-1, the J call TRBJ1-1; 7 nucleotides match TRBD1. The CDR3 runs to 15 residues. The V and J ends lost 4 bases and 0 bases, in that order; junction bases with no gene match: 8. Germline CDR1 is SQVTM and CDR2 is ANQGSEA. The CDR3, as DNA: TGCAGCGTTGCTAGGGACAGCCAATTGAACACTGAAGCTTTCTTT. It codes for CSVARDSQLNTEAFF.

The chain joins TRBV5-1 to TRBJ2-1, with D possibly TRBD2 on 6 matching bases. This CDR3 spans 17 amino acids. With 2 bases removed from V and 7 bases from J, the gap between germline ends came to 22 bases. Germline lookup yields CDR1 SGHRS and CDR2 YFSETQ. Here the CDR3 DNA reads TGCGCCAGCAGCTTTCTCGGAGGGGATAAAGTTATAAATGAGCAGTTCTTC. The encoded protein is CASSFLGGDKVINEQFF.